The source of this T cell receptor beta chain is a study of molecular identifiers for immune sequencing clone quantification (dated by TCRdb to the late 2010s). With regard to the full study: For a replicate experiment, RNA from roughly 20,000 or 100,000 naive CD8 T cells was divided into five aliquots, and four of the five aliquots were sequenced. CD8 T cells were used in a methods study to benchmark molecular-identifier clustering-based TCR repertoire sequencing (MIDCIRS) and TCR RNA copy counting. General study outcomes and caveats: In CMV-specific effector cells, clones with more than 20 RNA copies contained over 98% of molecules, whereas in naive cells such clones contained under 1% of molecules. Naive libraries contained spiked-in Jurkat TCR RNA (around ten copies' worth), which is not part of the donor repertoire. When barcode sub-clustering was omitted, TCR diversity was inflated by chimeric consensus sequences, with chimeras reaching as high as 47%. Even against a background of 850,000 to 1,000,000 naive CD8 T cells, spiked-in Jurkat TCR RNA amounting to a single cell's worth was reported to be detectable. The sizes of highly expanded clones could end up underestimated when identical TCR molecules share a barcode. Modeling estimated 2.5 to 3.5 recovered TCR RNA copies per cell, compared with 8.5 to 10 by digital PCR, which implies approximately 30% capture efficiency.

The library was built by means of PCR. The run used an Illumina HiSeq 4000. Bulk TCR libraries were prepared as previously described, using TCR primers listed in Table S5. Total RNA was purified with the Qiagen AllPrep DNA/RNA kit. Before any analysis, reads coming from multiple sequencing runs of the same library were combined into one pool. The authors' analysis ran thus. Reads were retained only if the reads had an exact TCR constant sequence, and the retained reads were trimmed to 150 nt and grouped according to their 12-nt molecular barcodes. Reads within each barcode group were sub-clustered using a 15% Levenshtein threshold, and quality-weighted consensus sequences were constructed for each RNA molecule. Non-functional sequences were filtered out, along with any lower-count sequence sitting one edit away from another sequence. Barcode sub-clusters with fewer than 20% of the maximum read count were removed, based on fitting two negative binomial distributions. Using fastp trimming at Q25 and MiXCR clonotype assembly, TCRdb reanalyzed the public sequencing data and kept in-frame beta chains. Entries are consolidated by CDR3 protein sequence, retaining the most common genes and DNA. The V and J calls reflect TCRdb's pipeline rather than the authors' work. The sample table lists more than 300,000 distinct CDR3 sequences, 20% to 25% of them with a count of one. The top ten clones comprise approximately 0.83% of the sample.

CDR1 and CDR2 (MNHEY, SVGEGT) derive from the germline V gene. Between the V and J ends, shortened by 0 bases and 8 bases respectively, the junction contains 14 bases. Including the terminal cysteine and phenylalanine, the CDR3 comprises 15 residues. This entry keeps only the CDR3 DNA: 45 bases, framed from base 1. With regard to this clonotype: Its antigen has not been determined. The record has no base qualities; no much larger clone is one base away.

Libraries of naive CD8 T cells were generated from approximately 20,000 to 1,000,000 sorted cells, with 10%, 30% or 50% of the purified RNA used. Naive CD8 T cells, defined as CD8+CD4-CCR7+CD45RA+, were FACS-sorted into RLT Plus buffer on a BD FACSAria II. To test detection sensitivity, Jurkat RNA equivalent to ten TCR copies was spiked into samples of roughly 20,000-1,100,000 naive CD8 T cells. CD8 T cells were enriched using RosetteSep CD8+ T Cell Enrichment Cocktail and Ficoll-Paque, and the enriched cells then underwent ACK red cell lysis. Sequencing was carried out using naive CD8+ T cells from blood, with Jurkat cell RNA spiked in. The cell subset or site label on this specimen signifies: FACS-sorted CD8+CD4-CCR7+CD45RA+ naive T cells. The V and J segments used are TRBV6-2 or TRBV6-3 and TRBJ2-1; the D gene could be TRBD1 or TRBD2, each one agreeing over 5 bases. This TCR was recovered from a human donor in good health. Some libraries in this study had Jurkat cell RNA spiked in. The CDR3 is CASSYSGLGTDEQFF. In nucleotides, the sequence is TGTGCCAGCAGTTACTCAGGGCTAGGGACGGATGAGCAGTTCTTC.